The table lists the clone carrying this T cell receptor (beta chain) with a few counts. The antigen is not known. This specimen belongs to a study of beta chain features in type 1 diabetes. Findings of the study overall: Type 1 diabetes patients showed a moderate but significant shortening of TCRB CDR3s in all four CD4+ subsets.

Trimming took 5 bases from V and 4 from J; bases not matched to a gene: 9. Germline CDR1 reads LNHDA; CDR2 reads SQIVND (reference sequence). The CDR3 covers 17 residues. The entirety of the isolated RNA underwent reverse transcription, so expressed TCRB transcripts were sequenced. Profiling relied on immunoSEQ multiplex PCR, and the TCRdb table lists in-frame clones only, not all of them. The table has about 160,000 clones, about 8.3% seen once. The chain has TRBV19 and TRBJ2-2, with TRBD2 identical over 11 bases. The sample taken for sequencing was central memory CD4+ T cells from blood. The TCR comes from a woman under 30 with type 1 diabetes. This CDR3 reads CASSLIAGGPFTGELFF. Written as DNA, the CDR3 is TGTGCCAGTAGTCTGATAGCGGGGGGGCCTTTCACCGGGGAGCTGTTTTTT. Supplemented by reference TRBV19 and TRBJ2-2, the full variable domain reads DGGITQSPKYLFRKEGQNVTLSCEQNLNHDAMYWYRQDPGQGLRLIYYSQIVNDFQKGDIAEGYSVSREKKESFPLTVTSAQKNPTAFYLCASSLIAGGPFTGELFFGEGSRLTVL.